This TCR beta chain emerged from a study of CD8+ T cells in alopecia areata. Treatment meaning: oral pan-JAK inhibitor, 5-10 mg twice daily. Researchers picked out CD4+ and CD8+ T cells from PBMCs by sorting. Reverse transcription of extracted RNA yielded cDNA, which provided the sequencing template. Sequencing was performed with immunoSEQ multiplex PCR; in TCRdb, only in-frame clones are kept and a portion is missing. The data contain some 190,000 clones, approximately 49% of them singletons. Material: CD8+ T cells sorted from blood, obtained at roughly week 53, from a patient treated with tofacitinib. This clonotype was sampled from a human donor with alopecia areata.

CDR3 loop: CASSADRETNYGYTF. The CDR3 DNA follows: TGTGCCAGCAGCGCGGACAGGGAAACTAACTATGGCTACACCTTC. The J gene is TRBJ1-2, the V gene TRBV5-4, with TRBD1 matching over 8 bases. This CDR3 is built from 15 residues. V was clipped by 4 bases and J by 0 bases; unmatched bases: 5. The germline V gene encodes CDR1 SGHNT and CDR2 YYREEE (reference sequence).